A selection of T cell receptor beta chains follows, all from one sample in a study of blood T cell repertoires in COVID-19. Profiled with immunoSEQ multiplex PCR; TCRdb holds only in-frame clones, not every one. The repertoire holds about 120,000 clones, 75% to 90% seen once, with around 0.77% in the top ten. The sequencing sample was made of peripheral blood. Source of these receptors: a woman in her 70s with acute or convalescent COVID-19. Each CDR3 is given with its conserved first and last residue. Each record gives: CDR3 DNA, CDR3 protein, D gene, V gene, clone size, J gene. D genes are given only for firm matches. Size is stated for part of the rows, as once, few or many counts, or as a class when the clone is expanded.

CDR3nt: TGTGCCACCAAACTGGGGGCAGGTACCCGCACCGGGGAGCTGTTTTTT
CDR3aa: CATKLGAGTRTGELFF
d_gene: NA
v_gene: TRBV27
abundance: NA
j_gene: TRBJ2-2

CDR3nt: TGTGCCAGCAGCGGCCCCGGGACAGGGACCACTGAAGCTTTCTTT
CDR3aa: CASSGPGTGTTEAFF
d_gene: TRBD1
v_gene: TRBV5-4
abundance: once
j_gene: TRBJ1-1

CDR3nt: TGTGCCAGCAGTTTAGCGGGACAGGTATACTCTGGAAACACCATATATTTT
CDR3aa: CASSLAGQVYSGNTIYF
d_gene: TRBD1
v_gene: TRBV28
abundance: once
j_gene: TRBJ1-3

CDR3nt: TGTGCCAGCAGCGACGGACAGGGGGCGGTCTATGGCTACACCTTC
CDR3aa: CASSDGQGAVYGYTF
d_gene: TRBD1
v_gene: TRBV11-2
abundance: NA
j_gene: TRBJ1-2

CDR3nt: TGTGCCAGCAGACTAACGGGGGGATCAGATACGCAGTATTTT
CDR3aa: CASRLTGGSDTQYF
d_gene: TRBD2
v_gene: TRBV6-5
abundance: NA
j_gene: TRBJ2-3

CDR3nt: TGTGCCAGCAGCTTGAACAGTCAAGAGACCCAGTACTTC
CDR3aa: CASSLNSQETQYF
d_gene: NA
v_gene: TRBV5-5
abundance: NA
j_gene: TRBJ2-5

CDR3nt: TGTGCCAGCAGCTTAGTAAACAGGGATGAGCAGTTCTTC
CDR3aa: CASSLVNRDEQFF
d_gene: NA
v_gene: TRBV7-9
abundance: NA
j_gene: TRBJ2-1

CDR3nt: TGTGCCAGCAGCTCGGAAGCTAGCGGGTCAGATACGCAGTATTTT
CDR3aa: CASSSEASGSDTQYF
d_gene: TRBD2
v_gene: TRBV5-4
abundance: few
j_gene: TRBJ2-3

CDR3nt: TGCGCCAGCAAGGGACGGGGGGGCCCTTACGAGCAGTACTTC
CDR3aa: CASKGRGGPYEQYF
d_gene: TRBD2
v_gene: TRBV10-1
abundance: NA
j_gene: TRBJ2-7

CDR3nt: TGTGCCAGCAGCCAAGGGCAGGTCAGGAGGGAAAAACTGTTTTTT
CDR3aa: CASSQGQVRREKLFF
d_gene: NA
v_gene: TRBV3-1/TRBV3-2
abundance: once
j_gene: TRBJ1-4

CDR3nt: TGTGCCAGCAGCCAAGATGGAGGGGAGAACACTGAAGCTTTCTTT
CDR3aa: CASSQDGGENTEAFF
d_gene: NA
v_gene: TRBV3-1/TRBV3-2
abundance: NA
j_gene: TRBJ1-1

CDR3nt: TGTGCCAGCATACCGGGACAGGGGGCGTTAGGAGTCGGCTACACCTTC
CDR3aa: CASIPGQGALGVGYTF
d_gene: TRBD1
v_gene: TRBV28
abundance: NA
j_gene: TRBJ1-2

CDR3nt: TGTGCCAGCAGCTTGAAGGGGGTCGATGGCTACACCTTC
CDR3aa: CASSLKGVDGYTF
d_gene: NA
v_gene: TRBV5-4
abundance: NA
j_gene: TRBJ1-2

CDR3nt: TGCGCCAGCAGCCTGGAGGGGGGGGATGAGCAGTTCTTC
CDR3aa: CASSLEGGDEQFF
d_gene: NA
v_gene: TRBV4-1
abundance: NA
j_gene: TRBJ2-1

CDR3nt: TGTGCCAGTACCGGAGTCGGGACAGGGGGCCGTCAGCCCCAGCATTTT
CDR3aa: CASTGVGTGGRQPQHF
d_gene: TRBD1
v_gene: TRBV19
abundance: NA
j_gene: TRBJ1-5

CDR3nt: TGTGCCAGCAGCCCGCAACCTAGCGGGAGTGGGGAGACCCAGTACTTC
CDR3aa: CASSPQPSGSGETQYF
d_gene: TRBD2
v_gene: TRBV3-1/TRBV3-2
abundance: NA
j_gene: TRBJ2-5

CDR3nt: TGTGCCAGCAGCTTGGCCATCCGACTAGCGGGGGCCGGTTACAATGAGCAGTTCTTC
CDR3aa: CASSLAIRLAGAGYNEQFF
d_gene: TRBD2
v_gene: TRBV5-4
abundance: NA
j_gene: TRBJ2-1

CDR3nt: TGTGCCAGCAGACATAACGACAGGAGGGAGACCCAGTACTTC
CDR3aa: CASRHNDRRETQYF
d_gene: NA
v_gene: TRBV28
abundance: NA
j_gene: TRBJ2-5

CDR3nt: TGTGCCAGTAGTAGAACAACCGGGACAGGTGCCGCTAACTATGGCTACACCTTC
CDR3aa: CASSRTTGTGAANYGYTF
d_gene: TRBD1
v_gene: TRBV19
abundance: NA
j_gene: TRBJ1-2

CDR3nt: TGTGCCAGCAGGGTAGGGACAGAAGCCTATGGCTACACCTTC
CDR3aa: CASRVGTEAYGYTF
d_gene: TRBD1
v_gene: TRBV6-6
abundance: NA
j_gene: TRBJ1-2

CDR3nt: TGTGCCAGCAGCACGTTAGTGGGGGGGACGGGAGCCGTCACGGATACGCAGTATTTT
CDR3aa: CASSTLVGGTGAVTDTQYF
d_gene: TRBD2
v_gene: TRBV7-8
abundance: NA
j_gene: TRBJ2-3

CDR3nt: TGTGCCAGCAGCTCCAGGGAGGGGACTAATGAAAAACTGTTTTTT
CDR3aa: CASSSREGTNEKLFF
d_gene: NA
v_gene: TRBV9
abundance: NA
j_gene: TRBJ1-4

CDR3nt: TGCGCCAGCTCCGGGAACACCCGCCAAGAGACCCAGTACTTC
CDR3aa: CASSGNTRQETQYF
d_gene: NA
v_gene: TRBV5-1
abundance: NA
j_gene: TRBJ2-5

CDR3nt: TGTGCCAGTATAGGGACAGGGGGCGCGACCGGGGAGCTGTTTTTT
CDR3aa: CASIGTGGATGELFF
d_gene: TRBD1
v_gene: TRBV19
abundance: once
j_gene: TRBJ2-2

CDR3nt: TGTGCCAGCAGCAGGGGACCTCCGGGCACAGATACGCAGTATTTT
CDR3aa: CASSRGPPGTDTQYF
d_gene: NA
v_gene: TRBV6-1
abundance: NA
j_gene: TRBJ2-3

CDR3nt: TGTGCCAGCACGGGAGGGGTGGGGACAGATACGCAGTATTTT
CDR3aa: CASTGGVGTDTQYF
d_gene: TRBD2
v_gene: TRBV7-2
abundance: NA
j_gene: TRBJ2-3

CDR3nt: TGTGCCAGCAGCCCTGCACAGGGGACCGCGGGGGAGCAGTACTTC
CDR3aa: CASSPAQGTAGEQYF
d_gene: NA
v_gene: TRBV9
abundance: few
j_gene: TRBJ2-7

CDR3nt: TGTGCCAGCACCACCCTAGGGGCCTACGAGCAGTACTTC
CDR3aa: CASTTLGAYEQYF
d_gene: NA
v_gene: TRBV7-9
abundance: once
j_gene: TRBJ2-7

CDR3nt: TGTGCCAGTAGGGCGCAGGGGGGCTCCTACAATGAGCAGTTCTTC
CDR3aa: CASRAQGGSYNEQFF
d_gene: NA
v_gene: TRBV19
abundance: NA
j_gene: TRBJ2-1

CDR3nt: TGTGCCAGCAGCCGGACTAGCGGGGTCAATGAGCAGTTCTTC
CDR3aa: CASSRTSGVNEQFF
d_gene: TRBD2
v_gene: TRBV3-1/TRBV3-2
abundance: NA
j_gene: TRBJ2-1

CDR3nt: TGTGCCAGCTCAATGGGACTAGCGGGTTCAGATACGCAGTATTTT
CDR3aa: CASSMGLAGSDTQYF
d_gene: TRBD2
v_gene: TRBV18
abundance: few
j_gene: TRBJ2-3

CDR3nt: TGTGCCAGTCGACAGGGGGTCCAAGAGACCCAGTACTTC
CDR3aa: CASRQGVQETQYF
d_gene: TRBD1
v_gene: TRBV19
abundance: NA
j_gene: TRBJ2-5

CDR3nt: TGTGCCAGCAGCTTAGAACCGCTAAATGAGCAGTTCTTC
CDR3aa: CASSLEPLNEQFF
d_gene: NA
v_gene: TRBV7-3
abundance: once
j_gene: TRBJ2-1

CDR3nt: TGTGCCAGCAGTCGCGACAGGGGACTAAACACCATATATTTT
CDR3aa: CASSRDRGLNTIYF
d_gene: TRBD1
v_gene: TRBV9
abundance: NA
j_gene: TRBJ1-3

CDR3nt: TGCGCCAGCAGCTCGACCGGACTTATGGGAGAGACCCAGTACTTC
CDR3aa: CASSSTGLMGETQYF
d_gene: NA
v_gene: TRBV5-1
abundance: NA
j_gene: TRBJ2-5

CDR3nt: TGTGCCAGCAGCCCGACGGGGCAGGGAGGTGGGGAGCAGTTCTTC
CDR3aa: CASSPTGQGGGEQFF
d_gene: NA
v_gene: TRBV9
abundance: NA
j_gene: TRBJ2-1

CDR3nt: TGTGCCAGCAGTTCTCCCTTGACTAGCGGGAGGGAGACCCAGTACTTC
CDR3aa: CASSSPLTSGRETQYF
d_gene: TRBD2
v_gene: TRBV28
abundance: NA
j_gene: TRBJ2-5

CDR3nt: TGTGCCAGTAGTTCACCAAGGGGTTTAGCGGGAGATGGAACAGATACGCAGTATTTT
CDR3aa: CASSSPRGLAGDGTDTQYF
d_gene: TRBD2
v_gene: TRBV19
abundance: NA
j_gene: TRBJ2-3

CDR3nt: TGTGCCAGCTCACCTCAGATGCCCGGGAGGGCCGTTTACGAGCAGTACTTC
CDR3aa: CASSPQMPGRAVYEQYF
d_gene: TRBD2
v_gene: TRBV18
abundance: NA
j_gene: TRBJ2-7

CDR3nt: TGTGCCATCACCTTCCGGGGTTCAGATACGCAGTATTTT
CDR3aa: CAITFRGSDTQYF
d_gene: NA
v_gene: TRBV6-5
abundance: NA
j_gene: TRBJ2-3

CDR3nt: TGCGCCAGCAGCTTGCAACCCTCTCGGGCTGAAGCTTTCTTT
CDR3aa: CASSLQPSRAEAFF
d_gene: NA
v_gene: TRBV5-1
abundance: NA
j_gene: TRBJ1-1

CDR3nt: TGTGCCAGCAGACCCCGGATGCAGGGGAACACTGAAGCTTTCTTT
CDR3aa: CASRPRMQGNTEAFF
d_gene: NA
v_gene: TRBV28
abundance: NA
j_gene: TRBJ1-1

CDR3nt: TGTGCCAGCAGCCCCACGGGGTCCTATAATTCACCCCTCCACTTT
CDR3aa: CASSPTGSYNSPLHF
d_gene: NA
v_gene: TRBV3-1/TRBV3-2
abundance: NA
j_gene: TRBJ1-6

CDR3nt: TGTGCCAGCAGCGTAGGTGAGGGCCCTGGCACAGATACGCAGTATTTT
CDR3aa: CASSVGEGPGTDTQYF
d_gene: NA
v_gene: TRBV9
abundance: NA
j_gene: TRBJ2-3

CDR3nt: TGTGCCAGCAGGAGGGACTCCCCCGGAGGCGAGCAGTACTTC
CDR3aa: CASRRDSPGGEQYF
d_gene: NA
v_gene: TRBV2
abundance: NA
j_gene: TRBJ2-7

CDR3nt: TGTGCCAGCAGCACCGGGACAGGGCCATTGGACTATGGCTACACCTTC
CDR3aa: CASSTGTGPLDYGYTF
d_gene: TRBD1
v_gene: TRBV5-8
abundance: NA
j_gene: TRBJ1-2

CDR3nt: TGTGCCAGCAGCCAACCGCTGGCGGCCTCCTACAATGAGCAGTTCTTC
CDR3aa: CASSQPLAASYNEQFF
d_gene: NA
v_gene: TRBV4-2
abundance: NA
j_gene: TRBJ2-1